This T cell receptor beta chain was sequenced in a study of T cells in Graves' hyperthyroidism and ophthalmopathy. Diagnostic assessment was based on clinical symptoms, serum thyroxine and TRAb, thyroid ultrasound and orbital computed tomography. RNA transcripts served as the template for amplifying TCR beta CDR3 regions. With the HTBI primer set, the TCR CDR3 went through a first round of RT-PCR. MiXCR was run by TCRdb on the multiplex PCR reads, yielding one entry per CDR3 protein. Of a few hundred thousand distinct CDR3 sequences in the sample, 14% to 15% are singletons; the top ten hold approximately 30%. Germline trimming cut 6 bases from V and 3 bases from J; bases unmatched to any gene: 17. CDR1 and CDR2 (germline): SNHLY, FYNNEI. This CDR3 region has 18 residues. Of note for this clonotype: This may be a read error, as it is one base from a much larger clone.

The genes are TRBV2 and TRBJ2-1, with 7 bases that match TRBD2. The clonotype originates from a woman in her thirties with Graves' hyperthyroidism. Sequencing input: blood. As DNA, the CDR3 is TGTGCCAGCAGACACCAAGAACTAGCGCCCTACTACTACAATGAGCAGTTCTTC. Translated, it gives CASRHQELAPYYYNEQFF. The full variable domain, in which reference TRBV2 and TRBJ2-1 provide the parts outside the CDR3, is EPEVTQTPSHQVTQMGQEVILRCVPISNHLYFYWYRQILGQKVEFLVSFYNNEISEKSEIFDDQFSVERPDGSNFTLKIRSTKLEDSAMYFCASRHQELAPYYYNEQFFGPGTRLTVL.